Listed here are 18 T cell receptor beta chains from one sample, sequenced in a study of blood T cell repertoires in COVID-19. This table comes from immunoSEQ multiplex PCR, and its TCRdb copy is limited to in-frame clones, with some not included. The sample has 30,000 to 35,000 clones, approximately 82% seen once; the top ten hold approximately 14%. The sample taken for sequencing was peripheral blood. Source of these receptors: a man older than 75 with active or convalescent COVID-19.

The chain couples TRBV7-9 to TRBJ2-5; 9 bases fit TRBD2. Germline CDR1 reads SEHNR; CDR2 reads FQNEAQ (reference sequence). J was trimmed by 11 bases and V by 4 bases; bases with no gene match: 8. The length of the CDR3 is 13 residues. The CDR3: CASSSATSGLQYF. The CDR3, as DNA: TGTGCCAGCAGCTCCGCGACTAGCGGCCTACAGTACTTC.

The CDR3: CASSQGQNTEAFF. The CDR3 nucleotides are TGTGCCAGCTCACAAGGACAGAACACTGAAGCTTTCTTT. The genes are TRBV18 and TRBJ1-1, with a possible D match to TRBD1 (5 bases). CDR1 and CDR2 (germline): KGHSH, LQKENI. The CDR3 runs to 13 residues. V was pared by 4 bases and J by 1 base, with 7 bases between.

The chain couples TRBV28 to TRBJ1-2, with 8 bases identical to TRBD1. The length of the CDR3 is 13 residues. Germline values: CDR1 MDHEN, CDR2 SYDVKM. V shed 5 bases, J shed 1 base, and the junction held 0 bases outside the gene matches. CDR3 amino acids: CASSTGGNYGYTF. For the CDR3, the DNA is TGTGCCAGCAGTACAGGGGGTAACTATGGCTACACCTTC.

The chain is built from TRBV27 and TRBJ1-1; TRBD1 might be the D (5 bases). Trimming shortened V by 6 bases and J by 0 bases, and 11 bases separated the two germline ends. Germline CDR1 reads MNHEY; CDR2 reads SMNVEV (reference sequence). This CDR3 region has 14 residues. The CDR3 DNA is TGTGCCAGCAGCCGACAGAATATGAACACTGAAGCTTTCTTT. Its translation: CASSRQNMNTEAFF.

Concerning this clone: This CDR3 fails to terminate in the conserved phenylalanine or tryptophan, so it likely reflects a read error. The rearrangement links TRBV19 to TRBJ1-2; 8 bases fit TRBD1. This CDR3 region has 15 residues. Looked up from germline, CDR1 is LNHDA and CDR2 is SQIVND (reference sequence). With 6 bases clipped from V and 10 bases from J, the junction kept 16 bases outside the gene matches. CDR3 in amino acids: CASSRSGQGLGDYTL. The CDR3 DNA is TGTGCCAGTAGCAGATCCGGACAGGGCCTCGGAGACTACACCCTC.

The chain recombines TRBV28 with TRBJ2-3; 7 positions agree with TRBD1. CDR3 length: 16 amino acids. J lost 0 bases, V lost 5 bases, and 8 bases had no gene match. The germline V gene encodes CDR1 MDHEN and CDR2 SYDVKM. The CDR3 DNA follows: TGTGCCAGCAGTGTACCCGGGACAGCTAGCACAGATACGCAGTATTTT. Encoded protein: CASSVPGTASTDTQYF. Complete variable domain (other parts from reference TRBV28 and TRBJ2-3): DVKVTQSSRYLVKRTGEKVFLECVQDMDHENMFWYRQDPGLGLRLIYFSYDVKMKEKGDIPEGYSVSREKKERFSLILESASTNQTSMYLCASSVPGTASTDTQYFGPGTRLTVL.

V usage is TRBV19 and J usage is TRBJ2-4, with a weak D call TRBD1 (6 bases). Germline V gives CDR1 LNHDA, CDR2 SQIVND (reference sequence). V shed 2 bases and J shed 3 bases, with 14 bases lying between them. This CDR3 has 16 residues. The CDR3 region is CASSIYLQGNKNIQYF. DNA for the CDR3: TGTGCCAGTAGTATATACCTCCAGGGGAACAAAAACATTCAGTACTTC.

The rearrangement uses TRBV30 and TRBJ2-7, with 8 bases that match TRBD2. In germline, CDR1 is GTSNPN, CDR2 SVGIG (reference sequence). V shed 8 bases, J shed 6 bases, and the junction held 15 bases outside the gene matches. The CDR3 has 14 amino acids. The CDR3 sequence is CARGGVRGSSEQYF. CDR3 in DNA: TGTGCCCGGGGGGGGGTCAGGGGTTCGTCCGAGCAGTACTTC.

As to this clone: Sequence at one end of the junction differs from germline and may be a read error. CDR3 in DNA: TGTGCCAGCGCGGCGATGGTTAGCGGGGGCTACGTGCAGTACTTC. This codes for CASAAMVSGGYVQYF. This chain uses TRBV28 with TRBJ2-7; 9 nucleotides line up with TRBD2. From germline, CDR1 is MDHEN and CDR2 SYDVKM. The CDR3 is 15 residues long.

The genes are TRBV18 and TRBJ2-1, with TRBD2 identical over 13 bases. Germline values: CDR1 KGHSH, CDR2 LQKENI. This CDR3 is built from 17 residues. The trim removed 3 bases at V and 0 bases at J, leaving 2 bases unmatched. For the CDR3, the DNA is TGTGCCAGCTCACCCCGGACTAGCGGGAGCTCCTACAATGAGCAGTTCTTC. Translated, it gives CASSPRTSGSSYNEQFF.

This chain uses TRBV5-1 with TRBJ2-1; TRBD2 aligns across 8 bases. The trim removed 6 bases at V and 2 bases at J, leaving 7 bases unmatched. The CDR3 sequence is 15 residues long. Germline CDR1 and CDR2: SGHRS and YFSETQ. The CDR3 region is CASNRAGVTYNEQFF. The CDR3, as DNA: TGCGCCAGCAACAGAGCGGGAGTAACCTACAATGAGCAGTTCTTC.

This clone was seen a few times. CDR3 protein: CASSSPQGSNEQFF. As DNA, the CDR3 is TGCGCCAGCAGCAGTCCCCAGGGGAGCAATGAGCAGTTCTTC. This sequence joins TRBV5-1 and TRBJ2-1; perhaps TRBD1 as D (6 bases). The V and J ends lost 4 bases and 6 bases respectively, with 14 bases between them. Germline-derived CDR1 and CDR2 are SGHRS and YFSETQ. The CDR3 spans 14 residues.

Written as DNA, the CDR3 is TGTGCCTGGACCTTCCAACAGGGGGCTCTCTATGGCTACACCTTC. It encodes CAWTFQQGALYGYTF. This chain connects TRBV30 to TRBJ1-2; TRBD1 matches at 9 bases. V was clipped by 4 bases and J by 4 bases; unmatched bases: 10. The CDR3 is 15 amino acids. The germline V gene encodes CDR1 GTSNPN and CDR2 SVGIG (reference sequence).

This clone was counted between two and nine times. CDR3 coding DNA: TGTGCCAGCAGCGAAACGACTAGCGGCCCCTTCCAGACCCAGTACTTC. It translates to CASSETTSGPFQTQYF. The chain links TRBV9 to TRBJ2-5; 9 bases map to TRBD2. The germline gives CDR1 SGDLS, CDR2 YYNGEE. The junction had 12 bases not matched to a gene; V was cut back by 3 bases and J by 6 bases. This CDR3 has 16 residues.

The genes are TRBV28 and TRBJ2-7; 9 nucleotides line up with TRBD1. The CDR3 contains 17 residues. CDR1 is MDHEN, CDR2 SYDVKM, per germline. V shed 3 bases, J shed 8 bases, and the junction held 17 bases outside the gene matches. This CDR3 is CASSFVQGAQIPTKQYF. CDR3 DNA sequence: TGTGCCAGCAGTTTCGTACAGGGGGCCCAAATACCTACGAAGCAGTACTTC.

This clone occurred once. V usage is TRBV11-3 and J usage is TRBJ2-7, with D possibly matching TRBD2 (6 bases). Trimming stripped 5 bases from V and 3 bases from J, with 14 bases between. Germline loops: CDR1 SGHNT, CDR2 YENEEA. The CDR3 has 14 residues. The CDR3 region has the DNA TGTGCCAGCAGCGACCGTGGGGGGTACTACGAGCAGTACTTC. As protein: CASSDRGGYYEQYF.

CDR3 residues: CSVGRGEDGYTF. The CDR3 DNA follows: TGCAGCGTCGGCAGGGGCGAGGATGGCTACACCTTC. The rearrangement joins TRBV29-1 to TRBJ1-2; D is perhaps TRBD1 (6 bases). The CDR3 consists of 12 residues. Per the germline V gene, CDR1 is SQVTM and CDR2 is ANQGSEA. V was clipped by 6 bases and J by 6 bases, with 14 bases between them.

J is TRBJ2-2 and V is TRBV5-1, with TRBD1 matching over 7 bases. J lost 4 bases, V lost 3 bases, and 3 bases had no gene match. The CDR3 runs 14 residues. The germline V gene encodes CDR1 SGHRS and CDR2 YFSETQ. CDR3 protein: CASSSTGATGELFF. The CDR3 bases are TGCGCCAGCAGCTCAACAGGGGCCACCGGGGAGCTGTTTTTT. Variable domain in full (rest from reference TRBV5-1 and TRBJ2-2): KAGVTQTPRYLIKTRGQQVTLSCSPISGHRSVSWYQQTPGQGLQFLFEYFSETQRNKGNFPGRFSGRQFSNSRSEMNVSTLELGDSALYLCASSSTGATGELFFGEGSRLTVL.